One sample yielded the 4 T cell receptor beta chains listed below, sequenced in a study of blood T cell repertoires in COVID-19. Some clones are missing from TCRdb's copy, which holds only in-frame ones; the method was immunoSEQ multiplex PCR. The sample has 250,000 to 300,000 clones, about 85% seen once; the top ten hold just over 6.5%. The sample was PBMCs or T cells enriched from blood (not recorded which). These receptor sequences come from a woman between 50 and 59 years old who had been exposed to COVID-19.

V is TRBV19 and J is TRBJ1-5, with D possibly matching TRBD1 (5 bases). The CDR3 is made up of 16 amino acids. Germline V lookup: CDR1 LNHDA, CDR2 SQIVND (reference sequence). Between the trimmed V and J ends, which lost 4 bases and 11 bases, there was a span of 24 bases. This CDR3 reads CASSTAGTVQPTAQHF. The CDR3 DNA sequence: TGTGCCAGTAGTACCGCGGGAACAGTGCAACCGACAGCCCAGCATTTT.

This rearrangement joins TRBV29-1 to TRBJ1-6; D remains unclear. V was clipped by 4 bases and J by 6 bases, with 7 bases between them. The V gene's germline CDR1 is SQVTM and CDR2 ANQGSEA. This CDR3 contains 12 residues. The CDR3 DNA is TGCAGCGTTGGGGAGTTTAATTCACCCCTCCACTTT. Translating gives CSVGEFNSPLHF.

V usage is TRBV2 and J usage is TRBJ1-2, with TRBD1 matching over 7 bases. The CDR3 consists of 13 residues. The V segment lost 8 bases and the J segment 2 bases; nucleotides outside the gene matches: 5. Germline V gene lookup returns CDR1 SNHLY and CDR2 FYNNEI. CDR3 nucleotide sequence: TGTGCCAGCGTTCAACAGGGGAACTATGGCTACACCTTC. Encoded protein: CASVQQGNYGYTF.

The chain combines TRBV20-1 with TRBJ1-3, with 7 bases fitting TRBD1. CDR1 and CDR2 (germline): DFQATT, SNEGSKA (reference sequence). This CDR3 is 16 amino acids long. Trimming at V came to 3 bases and at J to 0 bases, leaving 8 bases not matched to a gene. The CDR3 nucleotides read TGCAGTGCTAGTCCGGGACAGCGTTCCTCTGGAAACACCATATATTTT. This gives the protein CSASPGQRSSGNTIYF.